The text below deals with one T cell receptor beta chain. What it binds is not known. This sample stems from a study of memory B cells and T cells in multiple sclerosis. Broader study findings: Compartments had unequal clone-set sizes, affecting shared clonotype counts.

The assay was immunoSEQ multiplex PCR, and TCRdb's table has in-frame clones only and misses some. The profile shows roughly 12,000 clones, approximately 85% of them singletons. The CDR3 consists of 15 residues. Germline V gene lookup returns CDR1 MNHNS and CDR2 SASEGT. V dropped 0 bases and J dropped 9 bases, with 17 bases sitting between them. Stimulus-free culture yielded autoproliferating CFSE-dim and non-proliferating CFSE-high T cells, each sequenced separately. Replicate wells were pooled after six to eight days of stimulus-free culture of under 5.5x10^7 CFSE-labeled PBMCs. CFSE at roughly 0.54 uM labeled the PBMCs, which were then cultured unstimulated.

Material for sequencing was PBMCs from blood kept in culture. The TCR originated in a human donor with multiple sclerosis. V is TRBV6-1 and J is TRBJ2-5; D might be TRBD2 (7 bases). The CDR3 spells CASSEARGQGLAQYF. The CDR3 nucleotides read TGTGCCAGCAGTGAAGCGCGGGGGCAGGGACTGGCCCAGTACTTC.